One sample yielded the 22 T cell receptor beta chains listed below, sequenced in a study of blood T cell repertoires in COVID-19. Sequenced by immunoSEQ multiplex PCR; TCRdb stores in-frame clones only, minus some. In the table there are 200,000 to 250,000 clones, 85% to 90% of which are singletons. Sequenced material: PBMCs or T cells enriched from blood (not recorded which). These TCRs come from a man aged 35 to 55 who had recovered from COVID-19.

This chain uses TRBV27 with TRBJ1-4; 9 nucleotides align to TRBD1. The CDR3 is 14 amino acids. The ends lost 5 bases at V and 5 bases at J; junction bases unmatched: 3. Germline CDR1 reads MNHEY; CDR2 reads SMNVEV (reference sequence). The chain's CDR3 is CASSTGQGNEKLFF. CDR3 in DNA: TGTGCCAGCAGTACCGGACAGGGGAATGAAAAACTGTTTTTT.

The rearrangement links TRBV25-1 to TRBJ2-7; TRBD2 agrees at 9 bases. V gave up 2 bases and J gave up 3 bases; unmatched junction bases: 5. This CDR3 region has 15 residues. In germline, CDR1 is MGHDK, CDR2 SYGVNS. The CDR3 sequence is CASSEGLARIYEQYF. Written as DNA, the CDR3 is TGTGCCAGCAGTGAAGGACTAGCGCGAATCTACGAGCAGTACTTC.

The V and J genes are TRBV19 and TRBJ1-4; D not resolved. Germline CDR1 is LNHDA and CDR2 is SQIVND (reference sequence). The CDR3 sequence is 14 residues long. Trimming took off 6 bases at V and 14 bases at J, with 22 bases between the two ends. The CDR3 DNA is TGTGCCAGTAGAAGGATCCAGACTAATGAAAGGCTGTTTTTT. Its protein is CASRRIQTNERLFF.

Here the CDR3 DNA reads TGTGCCAGCAGTTACGACACCGCGAATTCACCCCTCCACTTT. It is translated as CASSYDTANSPLHF. The gene calls are TRBV6-5 and TRBJ1-6; D is unclear. This CDR3 contains 14 residues. In germline, CDR1 is MNHEY, CDR2 SVGAGI. V gave up 2 bases and J gave up 7 bases, with 9 bases separating them.

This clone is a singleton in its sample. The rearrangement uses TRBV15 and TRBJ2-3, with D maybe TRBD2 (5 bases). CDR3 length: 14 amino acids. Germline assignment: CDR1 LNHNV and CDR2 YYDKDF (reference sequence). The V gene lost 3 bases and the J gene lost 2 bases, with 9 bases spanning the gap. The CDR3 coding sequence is TGTGCCACCAGCAGTCGAGGGCCCACAGATACGCAGTATTTT. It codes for CATSSRGPTDTQYF.

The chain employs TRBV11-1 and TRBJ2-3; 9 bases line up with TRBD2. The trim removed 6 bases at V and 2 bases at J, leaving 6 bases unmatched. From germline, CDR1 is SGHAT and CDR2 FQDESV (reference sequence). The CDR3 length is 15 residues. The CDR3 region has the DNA TGTGCCAGCAGAATAGCGGGAGAGGTCACAGATACGCAGTATTTT. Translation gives CASRIAGEVTDTQYF. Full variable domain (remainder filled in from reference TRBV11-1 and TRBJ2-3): EAEVAQSPRYKITEKSQAVAFWCDPISGHATLYWYRQILGQGPELLVQFQDESVVDDSQLPKDRFSAERLKGVDSTLKIQPAELGDSAMYLCASRIAGEVTDTQYFGPGTRLTVL.

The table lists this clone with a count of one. CDR3 amino acids: CATTLSRGAPNTGELFF. The DNA for the CDR3 is TGTGCCACCACCCTAAGTCGGGGGGCCCCCAACACCGGGGAGCTGTTTTTT. J is TRBJ2-2 and V is TRBV15; possibly TRBD2 for D (7 bases). This CDR3 is 17 amino acids long. In germline, CDR1 is LNHNV, CDR2 YYDKDF (reference sequence). Trimming stripped 7 bases from V and 2 bases from J, with 20 bases between.

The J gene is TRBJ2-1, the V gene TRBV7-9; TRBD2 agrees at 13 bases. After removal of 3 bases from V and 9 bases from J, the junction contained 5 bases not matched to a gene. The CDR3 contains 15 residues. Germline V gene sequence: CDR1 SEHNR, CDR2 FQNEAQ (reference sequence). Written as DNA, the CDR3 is TGTGCCAGCAGCTTTACTAGCGGGGGGGCCACTGAGCAGTTCTTC. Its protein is CASSFTSGGATEQFF.

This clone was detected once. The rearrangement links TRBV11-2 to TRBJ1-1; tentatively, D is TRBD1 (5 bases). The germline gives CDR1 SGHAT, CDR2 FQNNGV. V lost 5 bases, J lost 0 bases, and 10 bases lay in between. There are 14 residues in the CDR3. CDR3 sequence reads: CASSPGLMNTEAFF. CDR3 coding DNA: TGTGCCAGCAGCCCGGGACTGATGAACACTGAAGCTTTCTTT.

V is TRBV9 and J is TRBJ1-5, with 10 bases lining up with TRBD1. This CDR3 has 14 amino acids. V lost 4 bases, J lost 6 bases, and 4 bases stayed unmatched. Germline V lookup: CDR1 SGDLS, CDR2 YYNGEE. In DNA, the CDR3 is TGTGCCAGCAGCTCCAGGACAGGGGGTCAGCCCCAGCATTTT. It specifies CASSSRTGGQPQHF.

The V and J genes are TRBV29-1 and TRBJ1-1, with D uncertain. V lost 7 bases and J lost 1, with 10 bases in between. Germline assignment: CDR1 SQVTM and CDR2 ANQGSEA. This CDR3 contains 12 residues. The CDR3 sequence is CSAGGGNTEAFF. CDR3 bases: TGCAGCGCCGGTGGAGGGAACACTGAAGCTTTCTTT.

For the CDR3, the DNA is TGTGCCAGCAGCTTAGCGGGGCTAGCGGGAGGCGGGGAGACCCAGTACTTC. Translating gives CASSLAGLAGGGETQYF. The rearrangement links TRBV7-6 to TRBJ2-5, with 11 nucleotides matching TRBD2. The CDR3 spans 17 residues. Per the germline V gene, CDR1 is SGHVS and CDR2 is FNYEAQ. Germline trimming cut 0 bases from V and 5 bases from J; bases unmatched to any gene: 8.

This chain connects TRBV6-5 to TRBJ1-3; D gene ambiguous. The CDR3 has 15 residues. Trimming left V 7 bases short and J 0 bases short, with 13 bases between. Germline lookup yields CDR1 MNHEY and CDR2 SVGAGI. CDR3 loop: CASTPFTGSGNTIYF. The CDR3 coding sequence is TGTGCCAGCACCCCGTTTACGGGCTCTGGAAACACCATATATTTT.

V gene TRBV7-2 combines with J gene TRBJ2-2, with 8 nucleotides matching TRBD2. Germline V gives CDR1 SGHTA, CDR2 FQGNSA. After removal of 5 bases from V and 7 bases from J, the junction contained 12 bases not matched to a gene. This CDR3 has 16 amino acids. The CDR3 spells CASSAHPAGAGGELFF. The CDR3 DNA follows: TGTGCCAGCAGCGCGCATCCAGCGGGGGCGGGCGGGGAGCTGTTTTTT.

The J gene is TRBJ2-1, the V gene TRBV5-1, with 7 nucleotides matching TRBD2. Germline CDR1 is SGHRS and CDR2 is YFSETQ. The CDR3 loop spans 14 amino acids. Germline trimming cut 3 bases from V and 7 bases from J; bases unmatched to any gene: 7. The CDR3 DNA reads TGCGCCAGCAGCTATCCTCGGGAGGTGAATGAGCAGTTCTTC. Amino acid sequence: CASSYPREVNEQFF. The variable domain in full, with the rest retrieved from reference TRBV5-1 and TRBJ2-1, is KAGVTQTPRYLIKTRGQQVTLSCSPISGHRSVSWYQQTPGQGLQFLFEYFSETQRNKGNFPGRFSGRQFSNSRSEMNVSTLELGDSALYLCASSYPREVNEQFFGPGTRLTVL.

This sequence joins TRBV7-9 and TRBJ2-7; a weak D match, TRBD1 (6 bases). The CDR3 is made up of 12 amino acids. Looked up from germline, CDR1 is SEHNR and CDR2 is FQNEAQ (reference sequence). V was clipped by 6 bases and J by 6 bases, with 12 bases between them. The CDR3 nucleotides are TGTGCCAGCAGAGCTTCAGGGGCCGAGCAGTACTTC. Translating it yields CASRASGAEQYF. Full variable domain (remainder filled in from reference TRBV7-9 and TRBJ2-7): DTGVSQNPRHKITKRGQNVTFRCDPISEHNRLYWYRQTLGQGPEFLTYFQNEAQLEKSRLLSDRFSAERPKGSFSTLEIQRTEQGDSAMYLCASRASGAEQYFGPGTRLTVT.

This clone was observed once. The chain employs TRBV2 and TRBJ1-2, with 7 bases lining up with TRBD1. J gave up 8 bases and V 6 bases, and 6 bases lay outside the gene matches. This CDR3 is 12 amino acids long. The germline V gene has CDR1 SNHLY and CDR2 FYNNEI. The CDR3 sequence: CASSLTGSGYTF. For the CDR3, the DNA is TGTGCCAGCAGCCTGACAGGGAGCGGCTACACCTTC.

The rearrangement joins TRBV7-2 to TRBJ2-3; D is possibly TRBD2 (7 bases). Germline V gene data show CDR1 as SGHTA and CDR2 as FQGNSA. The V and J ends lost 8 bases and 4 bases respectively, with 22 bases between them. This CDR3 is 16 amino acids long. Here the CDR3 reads CASQRGGGGSSDTQYF. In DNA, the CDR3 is TGTGCCAGCCAAAGAGGGGGGGGAGGAAGCTCAGATACGCAGTATTTT.

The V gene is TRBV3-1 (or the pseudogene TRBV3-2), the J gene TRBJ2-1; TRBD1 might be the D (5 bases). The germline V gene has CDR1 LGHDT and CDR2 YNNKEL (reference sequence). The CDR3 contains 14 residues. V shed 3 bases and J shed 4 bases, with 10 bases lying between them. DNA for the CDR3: TGTGCCAGCAGCCATACAGACAGTTACAATGAGCAGTTCTTC. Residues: CASSHTDSYNEQFF.

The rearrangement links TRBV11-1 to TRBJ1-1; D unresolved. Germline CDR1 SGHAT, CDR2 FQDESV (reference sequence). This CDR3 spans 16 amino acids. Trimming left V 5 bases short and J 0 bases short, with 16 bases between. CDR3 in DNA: TGTGCCAGCAGCCTGGCAGGTGTGGGCGTGAACACTGAAGCTTTCTTT. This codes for CASSLAGVGVNTEAFF.

Here the CDR3 reads CASSYNSNNEKLFF. As DNA, the CDR3 is TGTGCCAGCAGCTATAACAGCAATAATGAAAAACTGTTTTTT. The V and J genes are TRBV3-1 (or the pseudogene TRBV3-2) and TRBJ1-4, with D uncertain. Trimming stripped 5 bases from V and 4 bases from J, with 11 bases between. From germline, CDR1 is LGHDT and CDR2 YNNKEL (reference sequence). The CDR3 loop spans 14 amino acids.

DNA of the CDR3: TGTGCCAGCAGCGTAGTGTCTAGCGGGTACAATGAGCAGTTCTTC. Amino acid sequence: CASSVVSSGYNEQFF. The chain employs TRBV9 and TRBJ2-1; 8 bases line up with TRBD2. The CDR3 sequence is 15 residues long. The germline gives CDR1 SGDLS, CDR2 YYNGEE. Trimming took 0 bases from V and 4 from J; bases not matched to a gene: 3.